The table lists the clone carrying this T cell receptor beta chain with a few counts. Its antigen is currently unknown. This specimen belongs to a study of beta chain features in type 1 diabetes. Study results and caveats: A pattern of fewer insertions and more deletions at VDJ junctions was seen in type 1 diabetes patients. The study found moderately but significantly shorter TCRB CDR3s in all four CD4+ subsets of Type 1 diabetes patients.

Of the isolated RNA, all was reverse transcribed, and so the sequenced material was expressed TCRB transcripts. Libraries were prepared by immunoSEQ multiplex PCR; TCRdb keeps only in-frame clonotypes and omits some of them. The data contain about 360,000 clones, around 12% of them singletons. The sequenced sample consisted of naive CD4+ T cells from blood. The sequence was obtained from a man aged 18 to 30 in good health.

The CDR3 sequence: CSVRDSTEAFF. CDR3 in DNA: TGCAGCGTCCGGGACAGCACTGAAGCTTTCTTT. The chain employs TRBV29-1 and TRBJ1-1; 7 bases map to TRBD1. There are 11 residues in the CDR3. The germline V gene has CDR1 SQVTM and CDR2 ANQGSEA. Trimming cost V 6 bases and J 4 bases; bases outside gene matches: 2. The complete variable domain, with remaining parts taken from reference TRBV29-1 and TRBJ1-1, reads SAVISQKPSRDICQRGTSLTIQCQVDSQVTMMFWYRQQPGQSLTLIATANQGSEATYESGFVIDKFPISRPNLTFSTLTVSNMSPEDSSIYLCSVRDSTEAFFGQGTRLTVV.